This passage covers 5 T cell receptor beta chains from one sample sequenced in a study of shared clonotypes between healthy human individuals. Here immunoSEQ multiplex PCR was the method, and the copy in TCRdb shows in-frame clones only, minus some. Of around 1 million clones listed, roughly 72% are singletons. Sequencing was done on a sample of memory CD4+ T cells sorted from blood. The subset denotes: CD45RA-negative fraction. The receptors originated from a man younger than 35 in good health.

Concerning this clone: Other DNA sequences in this specimen translate into the identical CDR3. CDR3 in amino acids: CASSQGQGYEQYF. The CDR3 coding sequence is TGTGCCAGCTCACAAGGACAGGGCTACGAGCAGTACTTC. This chain joins TRBV18 and TRBJ2-7; TRBD1 agrees at 8 bases. The germline V gene encodes CDR1 KGHSH and CDR2 LQKENI. J lost 3 bases, V lost 4 bases, and 2 bases had no gene match. CDR3 length: 13 residues.

The rearrangement joins TRBV28 to TRBJ1-2; TRBD1 is a possible D gene (5 bases). CDR3 size: 15 residues. Germline loops: CDR1 MDHEN, CDR2 SYDVKM. V was trimmed by 4 bases and J by 5 bases, leaving 17 bases between them. The CDR3 coding sequence is TGTGCCAGCAGTTCAGGGACGGATGGGGGGTATGGCTACACCTTC. Translation: CASSSGTDGGYGYTF.

The V gene is TRBV7-9, the J gene TRBJ2-5, with D unclear. Per germline, CDR1 SEHNR and CDR2 FQNEAQ (reference sequence). V was cut by 5 bases and J by 1 base, with 11 bases left in between. The length of the CDR3 is 14 residues. CDR3 loop: CASSVAEPQETQYF. In DNA form, the CDR3 reads TGTGCCAGCAGCGTGGCGGAGCCCCAAGAGACCCAGTACTTC.

V is TRBV5-1 and J is TRBJ2-2, with 13 positions matching TRBD2. Germline loops: CDR1 SGHRS, CDR2 YFSETQ. J was trimmed by 2 bases and V by 4 bases; bases with no gene match: 11. The CDR3 contains 19 residues. DNA for the CDR3: TGCGCCAGCAGCCCCGGACTAGCGGGAGCGACCCCTAACACCGGGGAGCTGTTTTTT. Protein product: CASSPGLAGATPNTGELFF.

The V call is TRBV21-1, the J call TRBJ2-7; whether TRBD1, the table's D call, matches the DNA was not checked. TRBV21-1 is noted as a pseudogene. This CDR3 has 17 residues. CDR3 nucleotide sequence: TGTGCCAGCAGCGGGGGATCTACAGGGGGAATTGATTACGAGCAGTACTTC. Translated, it gives CASSGGSTGGIDYEQYF.